The sequence of this T cell receptor beta chain was determined in a study of blood T cell repertoires in COVID-19. Cohort allocation depended upon clinical history that participants reported. Assay used: immunoSEQ multiplex PCR; TCRdb lists only in-frame clones, some missing. The data show around 230,000 clones, about nine tenths seen once. The CDR3 contains 13 residues. Germline V gene data show CDR1 as SGHTA and CDR2 as FQGNSA. V dropped 4 bases and J dropped 4 bases, with 11 bases sitting between them. The receptor was isolated from a man younger than 30 with acute COVID-19. The sequenced sample was PBMCs or T cells enriched from blood (not recorded which). The chain uses TRBV7-2 and TRBJ2-7; D ambiguous. The CDR3 nucleotides read TGTGCCAGCAGCTCTCTGTCCTTATACGAGCAGTACTTC. Its protein is CASSSLSLYEQYF.